This T cell receptor (beta chain) was captured in a study of blood T cell repertoires in COVID-19. Study-level information: Samples representing acute and convalescent COVID-19 were sourced from the United States, Italy and Spain. PBMCs, B-cell-depleted T cells, or T cells provided the cDNA or gDNA that made up the material.

This CDR3 has 13 amino acids. Germline V lookup: CDR1 MDHEN, CDR2 SYDVKM. The V gene lost 5 bases and the J gene lost 8 bases, with 15 bases spanning the gap. Per the original data handling: Counts of nucleated cells, estimated from reference gene primer amplification, were obtained. Profiling relied on immunoSEQ multiplex PCR, and the TCRdb table lists in-frame clones only, not all of them. That table is the source of V, J and clone size, and D and trimming were worked out from the DNA. This sample carries around 380,000 clones, more than 75% of them seen once, and the ten largest clones take around 1%.

The sample taken for sequencing was peripheral blood. This receptor was obtained from a human donor with acute or convalescent COVID-19. The donor label of this sample is uncertain. The V and J genes are TRBV28 and TRBJ1-2, with TRBD1 as a possible D gene (5 bases). The CDR3 DNA reads as TGTGCCAGCAGTGAGGGACTGGTTAAAGGCTACACCTTC. This translates into CASSEGLVKGYTF.